The 5 T cell receptor beta chains below all came from one sample that was sequenced in a study of Ad26.COV2.S vaccination and SARS-CoV-2 variants. Treatment: 15 to 20 received Ad26.COV2.S at low or high dose, single or two shots; 5 received placebo; per-sample allocation not given. The study sampled participants on day 63 after the first vaccine or placebo injection. Assay used: immunoSEQ multiplex PCR; TCRdb lists only in-frame clones, some missing. The sample lists about 350,000 clones, around 90% occurring once. This material consisted of peripheral blood, taken in a trial of Ad26.COV2.S vaccine versus placebo. These receptors all stem from a person aged 18-65 years who received the Ad26.COV2.S COVID-19 vaccine or a placebo.

V usage is TRBV18 and J usage is TRBJ2-2; the D gene could be TRBD1 or TRBD2 (6 bases each). CDR1 is KGHSH and CDR2 is LQKENI in the germline V gene. Trimming shortened V by 1 base and J by 4 bases, and 25 bases separated the two germline ends. This CDR3 is built from 20 residues. CDR3 protein: CASSPLLSGASSAGTGELFF. The CDR3 nucleotides are TGTGCCAGCTCACCACTTCTGTCGGGGGCAAGTTCGGCGGGCACCGGGGAGCTGTTTTTT.

V gene TRBV10-3 combines with J gene TRBJ2-3; unclear D gene. Germline lookup yields CDR1 ENHRY and CDR2 SYGVKD. The CDR3 has 16 amino acids. The V end lost 7 bases, the J end lost 2 bases, and 19 bases lay between the germline ends. The CDR3 DNA reads TGTGCCATCATGGTTGGCAGGCACTCAGACACAGATACGCAGTATTTT. Its translation: CAIMVGRHSDTDTQYF.

This sequence joins TRBV28 and TRBJ2-1; 14 bases are shared with TRBD2. The CDR3 sequence is 17 residues long. V trimming: 6 bases; J trimming: 3 bases; junction bases outside the gene matches: 7. CDR1 and CDR2 (germline): MDHEN, SYDVKM. This chain's CDR3 is CASSLGLAGEVYNEQFF. In nucleotides, the CDR3 is TGTGCCAGCAGCCTGGGACTAGCGGGAGAGGTCTACAATGAGCAGTTCTTC.

The rearrangement joins TRBV28 to TRBJ2-7; 7 nucleotides align to TRBD1. This CDR3 region has 15 residues. Germline CDR1 and CDR2: MDHEN and SYDVKM. Losses at the gene ends were 6 bases for V and 3 bases for J; bases not matched to a gene: 11. CDR3 DNA sequence: TGTGCCAGCAGGGAACCGGGACAGACTTTCTACGAGCAGTACTTC. Amino acid sequence: CASREPGQTFYEQYF.

Comment on this clone: Distinct nucleotide sequences in the sample also encode this CDR3. J is TRBJ1-2 and V is TRBV9; no firm D call. V lost 0 bases and J 2 bases, leaving 5 bases between the germline ends. The germline CDR1 and CDR2 sequences are SGDLS and YYNGEE. The CDR3 consists of 13 residues. CDR3 residues: CASSVGGNYGYTF. The CDR3 DNA is TGTGCCAGCAGCGTAGGAGGGAACTATGGCTACACCTTC.